Here is one T cell receptor beta chain with its context. What it recognizes is unknown. This record belongs to a study of shared clonotypes between healthy human individuals. Looking at the study overall: Three plates were used per donor for CD4 naive, three for CD4 memory, two for CD8 naive and one for CD8 memory. Broader study findings: A handful of donors held around 5% of naive CD4 clonotypes in common.

This CDR3 has 14 amino acids. Trimming took off 2 bases at V and 6 bases at J, with 14 bases between the two ends. Germline V gene lookup returns CDR1 SGHVS and CDR2 FNYEAQ. Repertoires were generated with immunoSEQ multiplex PCR, while TCRdb's copy carries only in-frame clones and drops some. The table has over a million clones, roughly 74% seen once. CD4+ cells were split into CD45RA+ naive and CD45RA-negative memory subsets. The J gene is TRBJ2-7, the V gene TRBV7-6, with D perhaps TRBD2 (5 bases). The sample comprised memory CD4+ T cells from PBMCs. As for subset: CD45RA-negative fraction. This clonotype was sampled from a man younger than 35 in good health. Some clones in this sample may be carry-over from other donors' samples. This CDR3 is CASSLTRTSFEQYF. The CDR3 DNA sequence: TGTGCCAGCAGCTTAACTAGGACGAGTTTCGAGCAGTACTTC.